The rows below give T cell receptor beta chains drawn from one sample of a study of blood T cell dynamics during melanoma immunotherapy. Libraries were prepared by immunoSEQ multiplex PCR; TCRdb keeps only in-frame clonotypes and omits some of them. Counted here are 450 to 550 clones, under 75% occurring once; the ten biggest clones make up roughly 12%. The source was central memory CD8+ T cells from blood, collected from a patient treated with checkpoint blockade. The receptor source for this set is a human donor with melanoma. CDR3s include the opening cysteine and the closing phenylalanine or tryptophan. The D gene is left open where the match is weak. Clone size is shown for a subset of rows, as once, few, many or a class of expanded clone.

v_call,d_call,j_call,clone_size,cdr3_nt,cdr3_aa
TRBV27,.,TRBJ1-5,.,TGTGCCAGCAGTTTGGGGACAAGCGGTCAGCCCCAGCATTTT,CASSLGTSGQPQHF
TRBV27,.,TRBJ1-1,.,TGTGCCAGCAGTATCCTCAGGGTGATGAACACTGAAGCTTTCTTT,CASSILRVMNTEAFF
TRBV19,TRBD1,TRBJ2-7,.,TGTGCCAGTAGTCCAGGACAGGGTGTCTACGAGCAGTACTTC,CASSPGQGVYEQYF
TRBV2,TRBD1,TRBJ1-1,.,TGTGCCAGCAGTCTACGGACAGGTAGGATGAACACTGAAGCTTTCTTT,CASSLRTGRMNTEAFF
TRBV6-5,TRBD1,TRBJ1-2,.,TGTGCCAGCAGCACACAGGGGGGAGGAAATGGCTACACCTTC,CASSTQGGGNGYTF
TRBV5-1,TRBD1,TRBJ2-3,few,TGCGCCAGCAGCCATAGGAGCAGGGGGTTTCGATTTAACTCCACAGATACGCAGTATTTT,CASSHRSRGFRFNSTDTQYF
TRBV5-4,TRBD1,TRBJ1-4,.,TGTGCCAGCAGCCGCCCCGGCACAGGGGAGGAAAAACTGTTTTTT,CASSRPGTGEEKLFF
TRBV2,.,TRBJ2-6,.,TGTGCCAGCAGTGAACGGGGAGGCGTCTCTGGGGCCAACGTCCTGACTTTC,CASSERGGVSGANVLTF
TRBV6-1,TRBD2,TRBJ2-2,.,TGTGCCAGCAAGGTGGCTAGCGGGGATACCGGGGAGCTGTTTTTT,CASKVASGDTGELFF
TRBV5-1,.,TRBJ2-6,.,TGCGCCAGCAGCTTGGTAGCGGTCGGCTCTGGGGCCAACGTCCTGACTTTC,CASSLVAVGSGANVLTF
TRBV5-7,.,TRBJ1-2,once,TGTGCCAGCAGCTTGGGGGCCACAGACTATGGCTACACCTTC,CASSLGATDYGYTF
TRBV6-1,.,TRBJ2-2,once,TGTGCCAGCAGTGAAGGGTCTGGGGTCACCGGGGAGCTGTTTTTT,CASSEGSGVTGELFF
TRBV6-4,.,TRBJ1-1,.,TGTGCCAGCAGAGAAGGAACTGAAGCTTTCTTT,CASREGTEAFF
TRBV6-1,.,TRBJ2-2,.,TGTGCCACCTCCCCCCTAGACGGGGGTACCGGGGAGCTGTTTTTT,CATSPLDGGTGELFF
TRBV5-4,TRBD1,TRBJ1-2,.,TGTGCCAGCAGCGGGGGACAGGGAACAGATGGCTACACCTTC,CASSGGQGTDGYTF
TRBV9,.,TRBJ2-2,.,TGTGCCAGCAGCTTACTATCCACCGGGGAGCTGTTTTTT,CASSLLSTGELFF
TRBV15,TRBD2,TRBJ2-1,.,TGTGCCACCAGCTCAAATAGCGGGGACTCCTACAATGAGCAGTTCTTC,CATSSNSGDSYNEQFF
TRBV19,.,TRBJ2-7,.,TGTGCCAGTAGTCCAGGCGGGCCCTACGAGCAGTACTTC,CASSPGGPYEQYF
TRBV6-4,.,TRBJ2-3,.,TGTGCCAGCAGTGAAAGCGGGAGCACAGATACGCAGTATTTT,CASSESGSTDTQYF
TRBV11-2,.,TRBJ2-7,.,TGTGCCAGCAGCTTTTCCCAGGGCTACGAGCAGTACTTC,CASSFSQGYEQYF
TRBV5-1,.,TRBJ2-7,.,TGCGCCAGCAGCCAAACCAGGGCCGGGGGCTACGAGCAGTACTTC,CASSQTRAGGYEQYF
TRBV19,.,TRBJ2-1,.,TGTGCCAGTAGTTTTGGGGCAGATCAGTTCTTC,CASSFGADQFF
TRBV4-1,.,TRBJ2-2,few,TGCGCCAGCAGCCAAGATGGGTCCGTTGCGGGGGAGCTGTTTTTT,CASSQDGSVAGELFF
TRBV6-1,TRBD2,TRBJ2-1,few,TGTGCCAGCAGTGAAGGGACTAGCGGGAGCAATGAGCAGTTCTTC,CASSEGTSGSNEQFF
TRBV4-2,TRBD2,TRBJ2-1,.,TGTGCCAGCAGCCAAGGACTAGCGGGAGGGTACAATGAGCAGTTCTTC,CASSQGLAGGYNEQFF